The entry below describes one T cell receptor (beta chain). TCRdb re-derived calls from the RT-PCR reads in MiXCR, one entry per CDR3 protein. Here the sample spans 900,000 to 1,000,000 distinct CDR3 sequences, roughly 18% being singletons. The CDR3 length is 14 residues. Looked up from germline, CDR1 is MNHNS and CDR2 is SASEGT. Trimming shortened V by 8 bases and J by 4 bases, and 14 bases separated the two germline ends. The data are from a study of patients and donors after allogeneic stem cell transplantation. The J gene is TRBJ2-2, the V gene TRBV6-1, with D maybe TRBD2 (6 bases). Input material: blood, either unsorted or a sorted T cell fraction (not recorded which). This TCR was sampled from a human donor who was either an allogeneic HSCT recipient or a stem cell or donor lymphocyte infusion donor (not recorded which). It is not recorded whose cells these are; they may come from a transplant donor. CDR3 protein: CASDGTGATGELFF. The CDR3 DNA sequence: TGTGCCAGCGATGGAACGGGAGCCACCGGGGAGCTGTTTTTT.